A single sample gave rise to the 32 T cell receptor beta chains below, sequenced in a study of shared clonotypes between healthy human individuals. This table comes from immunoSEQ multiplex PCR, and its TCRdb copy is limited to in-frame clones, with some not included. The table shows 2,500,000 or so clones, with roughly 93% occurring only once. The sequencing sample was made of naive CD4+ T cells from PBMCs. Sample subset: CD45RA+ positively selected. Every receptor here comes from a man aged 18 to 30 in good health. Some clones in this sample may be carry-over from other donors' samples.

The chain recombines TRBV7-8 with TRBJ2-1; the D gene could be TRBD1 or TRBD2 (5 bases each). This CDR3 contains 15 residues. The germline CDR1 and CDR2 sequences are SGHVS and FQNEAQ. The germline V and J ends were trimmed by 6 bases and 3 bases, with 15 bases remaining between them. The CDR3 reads CASRPGWDLYNEQFF. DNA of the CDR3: TGTGCCAGCAGACCCGGCTGGGACCTCTACAATGAGCAGTTCTTC.

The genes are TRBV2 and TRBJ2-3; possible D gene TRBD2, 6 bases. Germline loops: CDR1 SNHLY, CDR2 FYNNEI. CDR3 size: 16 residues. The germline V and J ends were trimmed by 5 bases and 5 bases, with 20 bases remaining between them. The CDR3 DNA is TGTGCCAGCAGTCTACGGCGGGACCCGTCGGTAGATACGCAGTATTTT. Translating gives CASSLRRDPSVDTQYF.

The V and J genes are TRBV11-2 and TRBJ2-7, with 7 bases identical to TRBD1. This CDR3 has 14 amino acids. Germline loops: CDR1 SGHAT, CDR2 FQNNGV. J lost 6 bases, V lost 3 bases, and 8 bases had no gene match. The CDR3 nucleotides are TGTGCCAGCAGCTTCGACAGGGTTGGGGCCGAGCAGTACTTC. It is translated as CASSFDRVGAEQYF. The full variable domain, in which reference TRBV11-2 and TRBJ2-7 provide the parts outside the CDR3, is EAGVAQSPRYKIIEKRQSVAFWCNPISGHATLYWYQQILGQGPKLLIQFQNNGVVDDSQLPKDRFSAERLKGVDSTLKIQPAKLEDSAVYLCASSFDRVGAEQYFGPGTRLTVT.

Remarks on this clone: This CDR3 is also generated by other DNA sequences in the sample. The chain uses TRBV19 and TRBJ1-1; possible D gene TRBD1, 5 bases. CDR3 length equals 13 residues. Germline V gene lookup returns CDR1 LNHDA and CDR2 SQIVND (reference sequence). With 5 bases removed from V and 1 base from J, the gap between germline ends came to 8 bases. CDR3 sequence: CASSVQGNTEAFF. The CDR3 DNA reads TGTGCCAGTAGTGTGCAGGGGAACACTGAAGCTTTCTTT. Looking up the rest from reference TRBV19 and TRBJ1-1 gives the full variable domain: DGGITQSPKYLFRKEGQNVTLSCEQNLNHDAMYWYRQDPGQGLRLIYYSQIVNDFQKGDIAEGYSVSREKKESFPLTVTSAQKNPTAFYLCASSVQGNTEAFFGQGTRLTVV.

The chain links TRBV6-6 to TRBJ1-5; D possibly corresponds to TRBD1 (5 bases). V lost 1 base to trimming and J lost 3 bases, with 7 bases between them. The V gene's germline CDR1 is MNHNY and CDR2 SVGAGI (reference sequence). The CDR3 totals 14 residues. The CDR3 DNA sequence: TGTGCCAGCAGTTACTGGGACCCCAATCAGCCCCAGCATTTT. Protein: CASSYWDPNQPQHF.

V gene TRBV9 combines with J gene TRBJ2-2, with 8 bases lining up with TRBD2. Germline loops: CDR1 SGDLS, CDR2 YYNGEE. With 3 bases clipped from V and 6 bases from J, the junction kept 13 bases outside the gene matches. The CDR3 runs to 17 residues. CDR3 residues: CASSGLAGIRNPGELFF. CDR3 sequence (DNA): TGTGCCAGCAGCGGATTAGCGGGAATTCGAAATCCCGGGGAGCTGTTTTTT.

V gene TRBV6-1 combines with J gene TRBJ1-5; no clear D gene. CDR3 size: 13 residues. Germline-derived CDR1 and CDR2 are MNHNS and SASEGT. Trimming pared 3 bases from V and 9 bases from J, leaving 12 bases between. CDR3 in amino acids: CASSDLPGRPQHF. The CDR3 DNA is TGTGCCAGCAGTGATTTGCCGGGTCGGCCCCAGCATTTT.

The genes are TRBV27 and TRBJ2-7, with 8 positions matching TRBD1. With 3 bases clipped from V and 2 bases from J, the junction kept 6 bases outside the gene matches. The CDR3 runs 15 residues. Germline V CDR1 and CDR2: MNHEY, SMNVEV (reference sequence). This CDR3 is CASSFRQGSTYEQYF. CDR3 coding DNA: TGTGCCAGCAGTTTCCGACAGGGGAGTACCTACGAGCAGTACTTC.

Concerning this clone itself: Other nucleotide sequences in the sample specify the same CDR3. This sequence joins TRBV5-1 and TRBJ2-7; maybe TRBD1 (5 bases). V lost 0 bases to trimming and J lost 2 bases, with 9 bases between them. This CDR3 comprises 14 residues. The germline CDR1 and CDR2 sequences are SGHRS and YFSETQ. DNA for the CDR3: TGCGCCAGCAGCTTGGAGGGCAGGGCCTACGAGCAGTACTTC. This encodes CASSLEGRAYEQYF.

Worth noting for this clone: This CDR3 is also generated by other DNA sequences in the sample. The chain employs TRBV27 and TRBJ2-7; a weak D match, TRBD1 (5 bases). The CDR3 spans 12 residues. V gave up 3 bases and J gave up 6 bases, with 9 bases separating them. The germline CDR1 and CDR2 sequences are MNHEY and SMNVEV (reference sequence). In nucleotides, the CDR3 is TGTGCCAGCAGTTTTTGGGGCGGCGAGCAGTACTTC. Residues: CASSFWGGEQYF.

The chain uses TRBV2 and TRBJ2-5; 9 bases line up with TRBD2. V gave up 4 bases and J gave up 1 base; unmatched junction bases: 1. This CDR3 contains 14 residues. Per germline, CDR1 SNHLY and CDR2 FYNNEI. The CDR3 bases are TGTGCCAGCAGTGGGACTAGCGCCCAAGAGACCCAGTACTTC. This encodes CASSGTSAQETQYF.

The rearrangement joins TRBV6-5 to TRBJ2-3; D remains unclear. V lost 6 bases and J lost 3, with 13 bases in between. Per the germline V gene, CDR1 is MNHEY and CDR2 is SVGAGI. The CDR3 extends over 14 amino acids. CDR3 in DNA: TGTGCCAGCAGCCTGACCCGGCCAACAGATACGCAGTATTTT. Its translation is CASSLTRPTDTQYF.

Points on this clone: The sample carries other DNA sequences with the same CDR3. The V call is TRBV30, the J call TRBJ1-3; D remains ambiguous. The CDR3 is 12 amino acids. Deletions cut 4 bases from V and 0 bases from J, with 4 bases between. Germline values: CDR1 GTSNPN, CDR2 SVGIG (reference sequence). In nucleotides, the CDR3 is TGTGCCTGGAAACACTCTGGAAACACCATATATTTT. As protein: CAWKHSGNTIYF.

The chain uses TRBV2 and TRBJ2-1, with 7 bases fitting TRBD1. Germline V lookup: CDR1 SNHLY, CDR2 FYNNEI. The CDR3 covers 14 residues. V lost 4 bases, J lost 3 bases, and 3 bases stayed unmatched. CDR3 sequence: CASSAGQLYNEQFF. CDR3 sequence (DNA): TGTGCCAGCAGTGCGGGACAGCTCTACAATGAGCAGTTCTTC.

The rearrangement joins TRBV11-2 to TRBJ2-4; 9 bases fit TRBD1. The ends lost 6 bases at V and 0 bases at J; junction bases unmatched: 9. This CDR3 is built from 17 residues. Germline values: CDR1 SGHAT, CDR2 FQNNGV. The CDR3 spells CASRGTGRPIAKNIQYF. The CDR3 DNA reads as TGTGCCAGCAGGGGGACAGGGCGCCCAATAGCCAAAAACATTCAGTACTTC.

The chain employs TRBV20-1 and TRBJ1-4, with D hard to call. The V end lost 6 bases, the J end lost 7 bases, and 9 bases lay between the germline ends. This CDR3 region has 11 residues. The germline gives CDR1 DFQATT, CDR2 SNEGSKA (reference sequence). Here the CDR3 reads CSANMGEKLFF. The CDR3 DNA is TGCAGTGCGAACATGGGTGAAAAACTGTTTTTT.

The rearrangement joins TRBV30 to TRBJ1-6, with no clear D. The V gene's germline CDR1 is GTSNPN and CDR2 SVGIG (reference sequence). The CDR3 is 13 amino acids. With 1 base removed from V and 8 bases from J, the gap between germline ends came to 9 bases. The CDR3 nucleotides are TGTGCCTGGAGTGGCCCGCAGCATTCACCCCTCCACTTT. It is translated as CAWSGPQHSPLHF.

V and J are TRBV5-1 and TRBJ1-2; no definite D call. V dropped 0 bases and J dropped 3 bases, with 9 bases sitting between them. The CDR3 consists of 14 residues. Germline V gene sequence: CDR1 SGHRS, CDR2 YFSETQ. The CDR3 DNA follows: TGCGCCAGCAGCTTGGGGGGTACCTACTATGGCTACACCTTC. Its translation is CASSLGGTYYGYTF.

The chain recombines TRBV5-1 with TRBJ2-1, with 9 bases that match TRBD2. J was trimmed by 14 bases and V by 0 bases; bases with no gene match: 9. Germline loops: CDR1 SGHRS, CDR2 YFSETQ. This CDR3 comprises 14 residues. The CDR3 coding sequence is TGCGCCAGCAGCTTGGCGGTGCGGGAGGGCCCGGAGTTCTTC. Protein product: CASSLAVREGPEFF. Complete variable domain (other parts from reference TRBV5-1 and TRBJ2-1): KAGVTQTPRYLIKTRGQQVTLSCSPISGHRSVSWYQQTPGQGLQFLFEYFSETQRNKGNFPGRFSGRQFSNSRSEMNVSTLELGDSALYLCASSLAVREGPEFFGPGTRLTVL.

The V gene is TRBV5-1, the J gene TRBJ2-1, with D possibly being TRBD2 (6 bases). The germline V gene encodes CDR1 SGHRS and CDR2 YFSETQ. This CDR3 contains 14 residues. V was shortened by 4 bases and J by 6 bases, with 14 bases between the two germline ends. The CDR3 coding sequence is TGCGCCAGCAGCCGAGGCGGGAACATCAATGAGCAGTTCTTC. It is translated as CASSRGGNINEQFF.

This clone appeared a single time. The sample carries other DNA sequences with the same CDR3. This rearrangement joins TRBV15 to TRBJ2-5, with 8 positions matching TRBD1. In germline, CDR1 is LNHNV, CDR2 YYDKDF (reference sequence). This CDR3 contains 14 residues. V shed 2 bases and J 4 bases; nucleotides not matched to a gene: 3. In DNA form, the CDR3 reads TGTGCCACCAGCAGACAGGGGGCAGGAGAGACCCAGTACTTC. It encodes CATSRQGAGETQYF.

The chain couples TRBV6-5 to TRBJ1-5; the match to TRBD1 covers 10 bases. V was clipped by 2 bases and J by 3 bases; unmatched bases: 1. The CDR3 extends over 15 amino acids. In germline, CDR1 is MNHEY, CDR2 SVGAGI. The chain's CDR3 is CASSYRQGANQPQHF. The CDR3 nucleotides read TGTGCCAGCAGTTACAGACAGGGGGCCAATCAGCCCCAGCATTTT.

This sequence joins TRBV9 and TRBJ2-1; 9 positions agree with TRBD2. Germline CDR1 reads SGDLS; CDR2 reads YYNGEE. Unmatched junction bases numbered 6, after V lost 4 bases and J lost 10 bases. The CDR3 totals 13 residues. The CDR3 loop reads CASSPGLAGEQFF. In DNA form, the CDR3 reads TGTGCCAGCAGCCCGGGACTAGCCGGAGAGCAGTTCTTC.

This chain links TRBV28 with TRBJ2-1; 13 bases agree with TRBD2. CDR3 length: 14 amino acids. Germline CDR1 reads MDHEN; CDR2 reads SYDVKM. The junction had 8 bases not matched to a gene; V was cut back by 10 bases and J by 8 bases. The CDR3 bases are TGTGCCACCGGACTAGCGGGAGCGAGAGATGAGCAGTTCTTC. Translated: CATGLAGARDEQFF. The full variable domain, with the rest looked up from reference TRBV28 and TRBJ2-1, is DVKVTQSSRYLVKRTGEKVFLECVQDMDHENMFWYRQDPGLGLRLIYFSYDVKMKEKGDIPEGYSVSREKKERFSLILESASTNQTSMYLCATGLAGARDEQFFGPGTRLTVL.

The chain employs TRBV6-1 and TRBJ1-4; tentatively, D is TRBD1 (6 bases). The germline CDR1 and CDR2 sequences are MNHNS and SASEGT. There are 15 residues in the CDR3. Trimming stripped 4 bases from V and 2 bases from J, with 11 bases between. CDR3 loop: CASSGWTVTNEKLFF. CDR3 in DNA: TGTGCCAGCAGTGGGTGGACAGTTACTAATGAAAAACTGTTTTTT.

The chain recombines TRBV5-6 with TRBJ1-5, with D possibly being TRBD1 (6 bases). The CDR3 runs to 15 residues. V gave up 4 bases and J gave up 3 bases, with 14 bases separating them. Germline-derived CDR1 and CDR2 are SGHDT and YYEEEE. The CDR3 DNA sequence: TGTGCCAGCAGCAGGGGTGGGACAACCAATCAGCCCCAGCATTTT. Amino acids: CASSRGGTTNQPQHF.

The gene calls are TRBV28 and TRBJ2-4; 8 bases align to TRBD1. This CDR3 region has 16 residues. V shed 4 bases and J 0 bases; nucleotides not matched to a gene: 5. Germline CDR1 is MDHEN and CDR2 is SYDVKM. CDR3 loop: CASSSGQVSAKNIQYF. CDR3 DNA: TGTGCCAGCAGTTCGGGACAGGTATCAGCCAAAAACATTCAGTACTTC.

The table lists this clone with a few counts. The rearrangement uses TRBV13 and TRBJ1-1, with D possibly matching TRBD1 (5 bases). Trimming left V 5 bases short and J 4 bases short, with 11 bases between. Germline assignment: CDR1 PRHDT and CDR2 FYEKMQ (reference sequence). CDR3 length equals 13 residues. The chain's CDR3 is CASSPRGSTEAFF. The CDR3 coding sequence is TGTGCCAGCAGCCCTCGGGGGAGCACTGAAGCTTTCTTT.

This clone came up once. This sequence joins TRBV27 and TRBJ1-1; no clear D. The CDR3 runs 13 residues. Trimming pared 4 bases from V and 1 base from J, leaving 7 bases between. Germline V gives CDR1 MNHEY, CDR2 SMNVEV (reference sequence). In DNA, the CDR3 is TGTGCCAGCAGTTCGGTCCCGAACACTGAAGCTTTCTTT. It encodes CASSSVPNTEAFF.

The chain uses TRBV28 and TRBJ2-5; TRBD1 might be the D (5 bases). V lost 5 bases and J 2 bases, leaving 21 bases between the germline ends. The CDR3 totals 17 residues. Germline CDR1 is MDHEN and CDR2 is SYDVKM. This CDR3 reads CASSLSPKQVRQETQYF. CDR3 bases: TGTGCCAGCAGTCTCTCCCCGAAACAGGTTAGGCAAGAGACCCAGTACTTC.

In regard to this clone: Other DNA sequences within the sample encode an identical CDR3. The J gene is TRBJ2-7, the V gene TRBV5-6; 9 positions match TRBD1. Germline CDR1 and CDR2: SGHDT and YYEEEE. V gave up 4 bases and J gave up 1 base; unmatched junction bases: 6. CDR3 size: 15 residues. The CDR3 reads CASSLGQGASYEQYF. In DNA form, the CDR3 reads TGTGCCAGCAGCCTGGGACAGGGTGCTTCCTACGAGCAGTACTTC.

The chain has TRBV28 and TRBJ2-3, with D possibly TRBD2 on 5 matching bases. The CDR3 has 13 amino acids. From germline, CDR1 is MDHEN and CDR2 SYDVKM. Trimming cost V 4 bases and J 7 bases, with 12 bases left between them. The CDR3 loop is CASSYPGINTQYF. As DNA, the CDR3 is TGTGCCAGCAGTTATCCGGGGATAAATACGCAGTATTTT.